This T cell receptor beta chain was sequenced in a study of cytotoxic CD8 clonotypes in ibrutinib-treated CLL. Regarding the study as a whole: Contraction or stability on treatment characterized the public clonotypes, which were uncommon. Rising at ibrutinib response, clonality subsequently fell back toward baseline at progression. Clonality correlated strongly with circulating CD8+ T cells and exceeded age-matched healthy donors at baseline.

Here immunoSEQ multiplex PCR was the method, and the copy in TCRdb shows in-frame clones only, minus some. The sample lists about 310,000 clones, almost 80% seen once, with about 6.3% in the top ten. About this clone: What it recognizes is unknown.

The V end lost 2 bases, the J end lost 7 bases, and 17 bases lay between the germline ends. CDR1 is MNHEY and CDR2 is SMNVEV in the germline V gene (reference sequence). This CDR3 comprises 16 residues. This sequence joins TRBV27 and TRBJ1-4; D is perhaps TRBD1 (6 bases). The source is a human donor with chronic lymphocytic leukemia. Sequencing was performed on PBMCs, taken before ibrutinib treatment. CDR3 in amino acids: CASSLGPRGESEKLFF. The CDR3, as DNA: TGTGCCAGCAGTTTAGGCCCCAGGGGAGAAAGTGAAAAACTGTTTTTT.